What follows are 21 T cell receptor beta chains derived from one specimen sequenced in a study of T-cell reconstitution after alpha-beta-depleted transplantation in children. Preparation of the TCRbeta library was carried out with unique molecular identifiers. MiXCR, run by TCRdb on the PCR reads, gives a single entry per CDR3 protein. The sample has 700,000 to 950,000 distinct CDR3 sequences, roughly 16% seen once. The material sequenced was PBMCs, mostly from graft donor cells, taken 360 days after TCRalphabeta/CD19-depleted stem cell transplant. The receptors originated from a male patient younger than 18 who had a stem cell transplant for acute lymphoblastic leukemia, so the T cells may come from the graft donor.

This clonotype was found once. The genes are TRBV24-1 and TRBJ1-2; 10 nucleotides match TRBD1. This CDR3 is built from 17 residues. Germline V CDR1 and CDR2: KGHDR, SFDVKD. The V and J ends lost 4 bases and 3 bases, in that order; junction bases with no gene match: 10. The CDR3 here is CATSDSRDRGGYYGYTF. The CDR3 nucleotides are TGTGCCACCAGTGACTCCAGGGACAGGGGAGGGTACTATGGCTACACCTTC.

The chain recombines TRBV2 with TRBJ1-5; 10 bases match TRBD1. CDR1 SNHLY and CDR2 FYNNEI come from the germline V gene. This CDR3 spans 15 amino acids. V was pared by 6 bases and J by 8 bases, with 10 bases of the junction left unmatched. The CDR3 DNA reads as TGTGCCAGCAGGCCGAAGACAGGGGGCATAGAGCCCCAGCATTTT. It codes for CASRPKTGGIEPQHF.

In its sample, this clonotype was seen a few times. This sequence joins TRBV29-1 and TRBJ2-1; TRBD1 aligns across 11 bases. Germline CDR1 SQVTM, CDR2 ANQGSEA. CDR3 size: 15 residues. The V and J ends lost 7 bases and 2 bases, in that order; junction bases with no gene match: 7. CDR3 in DNA: TGCAGCGCCATTGGGACAGGGGGTACCTACAATGAGCAGTTCTTC. Residues: CSAIGTGGTYNEQFF.

There are a few counts of this clonotype. J is TRBJ2-3 and V is TRBV18; TRBD2 matches at 8 bases. Germline V lookup: CDR1 KGHSH, CDR2 LQKENI. The CDR3 loop spans 15 amino acids. The V segment lost 3 bases and the J segment 5 bases; nucleotides outside the gene matches: 7. CDR3 DNA: TGTGCCAGCTCACCCGGGAGGGCCGGTGGAGATACGCAGTATTTT. Translated: CASSPGRAGGDTQYF.

V is TRBV7-8 and J is TRBJ2-1, with 9 positions matching TRBD2. This CDR3 region has 18 residues. V was clipped by 4 bases and J by 4 bases; unmatched bases: 14. CDR1 is SGHVS, CDR2 FQNEAQ, per germline. The DNA of the CDR3 is TGTGCCAGCAGCTCGATTATAGAAAGCGGGAGGTGGTACAATGAGCAGTTCTTC. This gives the protein CASSSIIESGRWYNEQFF.

The gene calls are TRBV20-1 and TRBJ2-1; no reliable D call. The CDR3 extends over 14 amino acids. CDR1 is DFQATT and CDR2 is SNEGSKA in the germline V gene (reference sequence). The ends were cut back, 0 bases at V and 0 bases at J, with 6 bases in the middle. Here the CDR3 reads CSARDVHSYNEQFF. As DNA, the CDR3 is TGCAGTGCTAGAGATGTCCACTCCTACAATGAGCAGTTCTTC.

This clonotype was counted ten times or more. This chain uses TRBV20-1 with TRBJ2-1; 16 nucleotides agree with TRBD2. The CDR3 has 14 residues. From germline, CDR1 is DFQATT and CDR2 SNEGSKA (reference sequence). V lost 3 bases to trimming and J lost 8 bases; unmatched junction nucleotides: 1. CDR3 bases: TGCAGTGCTAGGGGGACTAGCGGGAGGGATGAGCAGTTCTTC. Its protein is CSARGTSGRDEQFF.

This clonotype was found once. The chain couples TRBV7-8 to TRBJ2-3; no clear D. CDR1 is SGHVS and CDR2 is FQNEAQ in the germline V gene. V lost 5 bases and J lost 2, with 20 bases in between. The length of the CDR3 is 17 residues. The CDR3 region is CASSLSTAADFTDTQYF. DNA of the CDR3: TGTGCCAGCAGCCTCTCGACGGCCGCCGACTTCACAGATACGCAGTATTTT.

The CDR3 here is CASSQLADYEQYF. In nucleotides, the CDR3 is TGTGCCAGCAGCCAACTAGCGGACTACGAGCAGTACTTC. The rearrangement uses TRBV13 and TRBJ2-7; 8 nucleotides line up with TRBD2. J lost 3 bases, V lost 5 bases, and 3 bases had no gene match. Germline values: CDR1 PRHDT, CDR2 FYEKMQ (reference sequence). This CDR3 has 13 residues.

J is TRBJ1-2 and V is TRBV7-9; TRBD1 agrees at 7 bases. There are 13 residues in the CDR3. CDR1 and CDR2 (germline): SEHNR, FQNEAQ (reference sequence). The V and J ends lost 5 bases and 8 bases, in that order; junction bases with no gene match: 8. The CDR3, as DNA: TGTGCCAGCAGCAGAGACAGGGTTGTAGGCTACACCTTC. It is translated as CASSRDRVVGYTF.

The V and J genes are TRBV4-1 and TRBJ2-7; 7 nucleotides agree with TRBD1. Germline assignment: CDR1 MGHRA and CDR2 YSYEKL. Unmatched junction bases numbered 1, after V lost 0 bases and J lost 2 bases. CDR3 length: 14 amino acids. Written as DNA, the CDR3 is TGCGCCAGCAGCCAAGATGACAGGGCCTACGAGCAGTACTTC. Encoded protein: CASSQDDRAYEQYF.

V is TRBV7-6 and J is TRBJ1-3, with 9 bases fitting TRBD1. Germline assignment: CDR1 SGHVS and CDR2 FNYEAQ. This CDR3 has 19 residues. After removal of 0 bases from V and 2 bases from J, the junction contained 11 bases not matched to a gene. CDR3 nucleotides: TGTGCCAGCAGCTTAGCCAGCAGGGGACAGGGTAGGCCTGGAAACACCATATATTTT. Its protein is CASSLASRGQGRPGNTIYF.

The sample holds many counts of this clonotype. The rearrangement uses TRBV24-1 and TRBJ2-7, with 10 bases that match TRBD1. The V gene's germline CDR1 is KGHDR and CDR2 SFDVKD. Trimming at V came to 2 bases and at J to 2 bases, leaving 2 bases not matched to a gene. There are 15 residues in the CDR3. The CDR3 region is CATSDSGTGAYEQYF. The DNA of the CDR3 is TGTGCCACCAGTGATTCCGGGACAGGGGCCTACGAGCAGTACTTC.

The V and J genes are TRBV7-6 and TRBJ2-3; 9 nucleotides agree with TRBD1. This CDR3 is built from 18 residues. Germline V lookup: CDR1 SGHVS, CDR2 FNYEAQ. Trimming took 0 bases from V and 2 from J; bases not matched to a gene: 9. Written as DNA, the CDR3 is TGTGCCAGCAGCTTAGCCCCAGGACAGGGGAGGAACACAGATACGCAGTATTTT. It codes for CASSLAPGQGRNTDTQYF.

J is TRBJ2-2 and V is TRBV5-1; D remains ambiguous. This CDR3 contains 15 residues. Germline V CDR1 and CDR2: SGHRS, YFSETQ. Trimming left V 0 bases short and J 4 bases short, with 10 bases between. In DNA form, the CDR3 reads TGCGCCAGCAGCTTGGGACCGGCTGGCACCGGGGAGCTGTTTTTT. Translating gives CASSLGPAGTGELFF.

CDR3 DNA: TGTGCCAGCGGACTGGAGCCCCCCAATGAGCAGTTCTTC. It codes for CASGLEPPNEQFF. The V call is TRBV9, the J call TRBJ2-1, with D possibly TRBD2 on 5 matching bases. V was cut by 7 bases and J by 6 bases, with 14 bases left in between. Germline V CDR1 and CDR2: SGDLS, YYNGEE. The CDR3 runs to 13 residues. The full variable domain, in which reference TRBV9 and TRBJ2-1 provide the parts outside the CDR3, is DSGVTQTPKHLITATGQRVTLRCSPRSGDLSVYWYQQSLDQGLQFLIQYYNGEERAKGNILERFSAQQFPDLHSELNLSSLELGDSALYFCASGLEPPNEQFFGPGTRLTVL.

Ten or more counts support this clonotype. V and J are TRBV5-1 and TRBJ2-3, with 8 bases aligning to TRBD1. This CDR3 has 16 residues. The J segment lost 5 bases and the V segment lost 3 bases, leaving 11 bases of the junction unmatched. The germline V gene has CDR1 SGHRS and CDR2 YFSETQ. CDR3 amino acids: CASSSLTLTGVDTQYF. The DNA of the CDR3 is TGCGCCAGCAGCTCCCTCACCCTGACAGGGGTAGATACGCAGTATTTT.

The V call is TRBV5-1, the J call TRBJ2-1; 13 bases are shared with TRBD2. The germline V gene encodes CDR1 SGHRS and CDR2 YFSETQ. The CDR3 has 15 residues. V shed 6 bases and J 3 bases; nucleotides not matched to a gene: 3. The CDR3 coding sequence is TGCGCCAGCACTCGGACTAGCGGGAGCTACAATGAGCAGTTCTTC. Its protein is CASTRTSGSYNEQFF. Using reference TRBV5-1 and TRBJ2-1 for the parts outside the CDR3, the full variable domain is KAGVTQTPRYLIKTRGQQVTLSCSPISGHRSVSWYQQTPGQGLQFLFEYFSETQRNKGNFPGRFSGRQFSNSRSEMNVSTLELGDSALYLCASTRTSGSYNEQFFGPGTRLTVL.

This clonotype was found a few times. V usage is TRBV2 and J usage is TRBJ1-1; 9 bases match TRBD1. The CDR3 is made up of 14 amino acids. The germline V gene encodes CDR1 SNHLY and CDR2 FYNNEI. Trimming removed 6 bases from V and 4 bases from J; junction bases left unmatched: 6. As DNA, the CDR3 is TGTGCCAGCAGACAGGGACAGGGAGTCACTGAAGCTTTCTTT. This translates into CASRQGQGVTEAFF.

The rearrangement uses TRBV7-8 and TRBJ2-6; TRBD2 aligns across 8 bases. The CDR3 is made up of 17 amino acids. Trimming took 4 bases from V and 0 from J; bases not matched to a gene: 5. The germline CDR1 and CDR2 sequences are SGHVS and FQNEAQ. The CDR3: CASSSTSAPSGANVLTF. For the CDR3, the DNA is TGTGCCAGCAGCTCGACTAGCGCCCCCTCTGGGGCCAACGTCCTGACTTTC.

This clonotype was picked up many times. The chain recombines TRBV5-6 with TRBJ2-7; a weak D match, TRBD1 (6 bases). CDR1 is SGHDT and CDR2 is YYEEEE in the germline V gene. This CDR3 contains 16 residues. Trimming took 3 bases from V and 3 from J, leaving 19 bases between them. CDR3 DNA sequence: TGTGCCAGCAGCTCGGCCCCCTTGGACAGATTCTACGAGCAGTACTTC. Translated: CASSSAPLDRFYEQYF.